This TCR beta chain was recorded in a study of blood T cell repertoires in COVID-19. Original handling: Amplification with reference gene primers provided the estimates of nucleated cell counts. Here immunoSEQ multiplex PCR was the method, and the copy in TCRdb shows in-frame clones only, minus some. The DNA was the basis for D and trimming; V, J and clone size are from that table. Counted here are 150,000 or so clones, 70% to 85% occurring once; the ten biggest clones make up 9% to 10%. Trimming at V came to 4 bases and at J to 4 bases, leaving 15 bases not matched to a gene. Germline CDR1 and CDR2: SGHRS and YFSETQ. The CDR3 is 18 amino acids.

The sequenced sample consisted of peripheral blood. The receptor comes from a woman aged 45-60 years with acute or convalescent COVID-19. The gene calls are TRBV5-1 and TRBJ2-1; 9 nucleotides line up with TRBD2. The CDR3 coding sequence is TGCGCCAGCAGCCCGGGGCGTGGCGGGGGGGCCGGGTACAATGAGCAGTTCTTC. Translation: CASSPGRGGGAGYNEQFF.